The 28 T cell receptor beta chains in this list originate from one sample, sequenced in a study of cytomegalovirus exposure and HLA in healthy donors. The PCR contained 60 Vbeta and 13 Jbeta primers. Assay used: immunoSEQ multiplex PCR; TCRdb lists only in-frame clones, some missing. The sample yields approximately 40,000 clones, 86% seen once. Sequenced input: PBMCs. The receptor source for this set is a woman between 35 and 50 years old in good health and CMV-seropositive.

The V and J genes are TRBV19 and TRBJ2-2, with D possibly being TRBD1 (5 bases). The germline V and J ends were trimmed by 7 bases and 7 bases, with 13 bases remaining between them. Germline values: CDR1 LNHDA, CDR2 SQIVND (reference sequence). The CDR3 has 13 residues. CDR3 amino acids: CASTPDSIGELFF. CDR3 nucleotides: TGTGCCAGTACCCCAGACAGCATCGGGGAGCTGTTTTTT.

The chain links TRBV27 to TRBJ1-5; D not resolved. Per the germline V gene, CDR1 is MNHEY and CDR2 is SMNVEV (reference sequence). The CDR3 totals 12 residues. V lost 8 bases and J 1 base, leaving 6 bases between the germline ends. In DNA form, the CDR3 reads TGTGCCAGCGGGGAGAGCAATCAGCCCCAGCATTTT. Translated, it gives CASGESNQPQHF.

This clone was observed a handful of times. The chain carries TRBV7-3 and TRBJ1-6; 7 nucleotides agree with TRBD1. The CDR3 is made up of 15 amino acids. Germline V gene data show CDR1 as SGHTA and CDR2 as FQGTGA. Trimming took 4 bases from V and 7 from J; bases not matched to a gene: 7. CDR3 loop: CASSYSGQYNSPLHF. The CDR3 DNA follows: TGTGCCAGCAGCTATTCGGGACAGTACAATTCACCCCTCCACTTT.

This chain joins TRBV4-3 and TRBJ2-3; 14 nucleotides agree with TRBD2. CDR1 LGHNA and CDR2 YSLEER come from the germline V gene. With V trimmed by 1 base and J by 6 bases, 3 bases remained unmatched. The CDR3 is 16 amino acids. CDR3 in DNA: TGCGCCAGCAGCCAAGGACTAGCGGGGGGGCGCGATACGCAGTATTTT. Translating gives CASSQGLAGGRDTQYF.

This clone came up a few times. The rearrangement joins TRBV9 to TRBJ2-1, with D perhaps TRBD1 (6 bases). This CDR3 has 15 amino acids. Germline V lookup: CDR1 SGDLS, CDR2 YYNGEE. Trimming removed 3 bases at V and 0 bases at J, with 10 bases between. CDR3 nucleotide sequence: TGTGCCAGCAGCGCCGAGGGGGTCTCCTACAATGAGCAGTTCTTC. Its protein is CASSAEGVSYNEQFF. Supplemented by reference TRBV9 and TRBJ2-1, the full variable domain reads DSGVTQTPKHLITATGQRVTLRCSPRSGDLSVYWYQQSLDQGLQFLIQYYNGEERAKGNILERFSAQQFPDLHSELNLSSLELGDSALYFCASSAEGVSYNEQFFGPGTRLTVL.

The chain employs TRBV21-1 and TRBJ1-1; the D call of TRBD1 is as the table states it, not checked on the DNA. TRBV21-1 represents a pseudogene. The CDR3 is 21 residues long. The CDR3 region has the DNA TGTGCCAGCAGCAAAGAGAGGGAAGACCGGGACAGGGGTCCGATGAACACTGAAGCTTTCTTT. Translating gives CASSKEREDRDRGPMNTEAFF.

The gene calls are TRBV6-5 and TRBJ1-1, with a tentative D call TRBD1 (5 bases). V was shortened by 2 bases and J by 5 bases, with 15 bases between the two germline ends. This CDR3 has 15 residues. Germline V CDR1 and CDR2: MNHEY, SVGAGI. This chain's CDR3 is CASSYGFQGGTEAFF. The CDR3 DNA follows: TGTGCCAGCAGTTACGGTTTCCAGGGAGGGACTGAAGCTTTCTTT.

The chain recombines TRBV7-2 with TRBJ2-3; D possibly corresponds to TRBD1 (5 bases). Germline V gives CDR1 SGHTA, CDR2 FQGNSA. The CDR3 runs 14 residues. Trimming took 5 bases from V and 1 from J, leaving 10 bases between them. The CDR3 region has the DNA TGTGCCAGCAGCCGGCGCAGGGGCACAGATACGCAGTATTTT. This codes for CASSRRRGTDTQYF.

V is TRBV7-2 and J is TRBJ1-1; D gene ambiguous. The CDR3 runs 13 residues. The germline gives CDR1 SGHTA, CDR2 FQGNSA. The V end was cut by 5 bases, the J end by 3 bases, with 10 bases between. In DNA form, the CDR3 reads TGTGCCAGCAGCCCACAGAGGGACACTGAAGCTTTCTTT. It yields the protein CASSPQRDTEAFF.

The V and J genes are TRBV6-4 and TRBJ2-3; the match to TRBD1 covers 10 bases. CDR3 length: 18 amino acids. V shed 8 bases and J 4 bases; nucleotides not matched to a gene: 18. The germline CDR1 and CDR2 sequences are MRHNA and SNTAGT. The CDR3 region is CASPSLRDRGRSADTQYF. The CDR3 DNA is TGTGCCAGCCCTTCCCTCAGAGACAGGGGGCGCTCGGCAGATACGCAGTATTTT.

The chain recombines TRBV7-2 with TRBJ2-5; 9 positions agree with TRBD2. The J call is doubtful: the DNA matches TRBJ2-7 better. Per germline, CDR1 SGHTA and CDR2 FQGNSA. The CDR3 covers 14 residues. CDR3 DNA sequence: TGTGCCAGCAGTCCGGGACTAGCTTCCAACGAGCAGTACTTC. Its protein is CASSPGLASNEQYF.

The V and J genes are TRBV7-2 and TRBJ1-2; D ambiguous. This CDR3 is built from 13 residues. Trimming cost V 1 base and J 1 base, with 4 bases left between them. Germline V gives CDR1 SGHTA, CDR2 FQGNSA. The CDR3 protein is CASSLGHNYGYTF. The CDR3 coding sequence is TGTGCCAGCAGCTTAGGACATAACTATGGCTACACCTTC.

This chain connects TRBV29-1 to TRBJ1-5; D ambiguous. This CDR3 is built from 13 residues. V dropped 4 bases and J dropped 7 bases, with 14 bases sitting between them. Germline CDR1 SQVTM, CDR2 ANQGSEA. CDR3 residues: CSVVAGVGQPQHF. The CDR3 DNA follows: TGCAGCGTTGTAGCCGGGGTTGGACAGCCCCAGCATTTT.

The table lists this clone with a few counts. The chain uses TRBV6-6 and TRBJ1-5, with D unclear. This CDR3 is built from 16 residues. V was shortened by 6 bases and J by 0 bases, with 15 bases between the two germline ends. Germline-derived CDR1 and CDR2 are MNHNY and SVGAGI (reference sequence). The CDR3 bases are TGTGCCAGCAGAAAACCTTTGCGCGATAGCAATCAGCCCCAGCATTTT. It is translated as CASRKPLRDSNQPQHF.

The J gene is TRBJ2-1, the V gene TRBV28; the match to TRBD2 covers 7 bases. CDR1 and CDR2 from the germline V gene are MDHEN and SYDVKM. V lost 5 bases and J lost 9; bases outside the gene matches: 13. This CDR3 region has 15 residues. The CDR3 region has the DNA TGTGCCAGCAGTACCCAAGGCGCGGGGGTATGTGAGCAGTTCTTC. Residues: CASSTQGAGVCEQFF.

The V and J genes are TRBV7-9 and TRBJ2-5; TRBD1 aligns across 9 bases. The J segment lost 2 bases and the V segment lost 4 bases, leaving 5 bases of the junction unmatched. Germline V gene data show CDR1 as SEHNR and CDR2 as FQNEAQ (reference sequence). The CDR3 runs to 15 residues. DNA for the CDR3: TGTGCCAGCAGCTCCGGACAGGGGATACAAGAGACCCAGTACTTC. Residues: CASSSGQGIQETQYF.

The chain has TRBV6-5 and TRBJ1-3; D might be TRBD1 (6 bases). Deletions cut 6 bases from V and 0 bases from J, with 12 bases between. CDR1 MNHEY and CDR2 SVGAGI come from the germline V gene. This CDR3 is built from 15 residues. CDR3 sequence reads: CASRGTNASGNTIYF. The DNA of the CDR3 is TGTGCCAGCAGGGGGACAAACGCCTCTGGAAACACCATATATTTT.

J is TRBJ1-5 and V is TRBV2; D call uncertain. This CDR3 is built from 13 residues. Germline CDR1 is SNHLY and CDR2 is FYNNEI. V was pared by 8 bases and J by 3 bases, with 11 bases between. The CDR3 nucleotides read TGTGCCAGCGGTAAGGTAGCCAATCAGCCCCAGCATTTT. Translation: CASGKVANQPQHF.

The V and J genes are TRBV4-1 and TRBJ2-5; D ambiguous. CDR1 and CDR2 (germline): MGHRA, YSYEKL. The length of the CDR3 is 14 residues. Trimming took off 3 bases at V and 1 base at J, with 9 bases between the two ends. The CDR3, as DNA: TGCGCCAGCAGCCACCTCTCCGGCCAAGAGACCCAGTACTTC. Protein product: CASSHLSGQETQYF.

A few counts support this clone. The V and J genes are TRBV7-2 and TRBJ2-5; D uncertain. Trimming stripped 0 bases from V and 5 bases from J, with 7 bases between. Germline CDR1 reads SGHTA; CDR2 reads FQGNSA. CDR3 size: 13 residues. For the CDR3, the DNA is TGTGCCAGCAGCTTAGCCAGGCGTGAGACCCAGTACTTC. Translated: CASSLARRETQYF.

The CDR3: CASRRTSGGQETQYF. The CDR3 coding sequence is TGCGCCAGCAGACGGACTAGCGGGGGCCAAGAGACCCAGTACTTC. This chain links TRBV10-2 with TRBJ2-5, with 13 bases aligning to TRBD2. CDR1 WSHSY and CDR2 SAAADI come from the germline V gene. The V gene end was trimmed by 6 bases and the J gene end by 1 base; junction bases not matched to a gene: 2. There are 15 residues in the CDR3.

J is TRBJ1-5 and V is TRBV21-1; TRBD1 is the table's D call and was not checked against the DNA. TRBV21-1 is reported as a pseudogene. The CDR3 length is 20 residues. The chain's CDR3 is CASTKEGSPGTGGFSQPQHF. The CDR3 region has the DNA TGTGCCAGCACCAAGGAGGGATCCCCAGGGACAGGGGGTTTCTCTCAGCCCCAGCATTTT.

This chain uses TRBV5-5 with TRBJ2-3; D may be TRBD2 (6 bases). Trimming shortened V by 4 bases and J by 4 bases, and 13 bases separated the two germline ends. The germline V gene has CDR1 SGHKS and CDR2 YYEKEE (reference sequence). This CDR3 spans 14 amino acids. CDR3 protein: CASSAEWGADTQYF. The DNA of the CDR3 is TGTGCCAGCAGCGCCGAATGGGGGGCAGATACGCAGTATTTT. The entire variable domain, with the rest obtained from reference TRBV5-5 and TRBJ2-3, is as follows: DAGVTQSPTHLIKTRGQQVTLRCSPISGHKSVSWYQQVLGQGPQFIFQYYEKEERGRGNFPDRFSARQFPNYSSELNVNALLLGDSALYLCASSAEWGADTQYFGPGTRLTVL.

This CDR3 reads CASSSPGTSNTEAFF. Here the CDR3 DNA reads TGCGCCAGCAGCTCCCCCGGGACATCGAACACTGAAGCTTTCTTT. This chain links TRBV5-1 with TRBJ1-1; a weak D match, TRBD1 (6 bases). This CDR3 is 15 amino acids long. Trimming pared 3 bases from V and 1 base from J, leaving 13 bases between. Looked up from germline, CDR1 is SGHRS and CDR2 is YFSETQ.

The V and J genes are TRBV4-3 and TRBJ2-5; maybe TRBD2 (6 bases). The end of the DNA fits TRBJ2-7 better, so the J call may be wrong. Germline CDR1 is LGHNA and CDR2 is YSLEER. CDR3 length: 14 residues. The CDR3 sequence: CASSQVGGYYEQYF. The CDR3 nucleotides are TGCGCCAGCAGCCAAGTCGGAGGGTACTACGAGCAGTACTTC.

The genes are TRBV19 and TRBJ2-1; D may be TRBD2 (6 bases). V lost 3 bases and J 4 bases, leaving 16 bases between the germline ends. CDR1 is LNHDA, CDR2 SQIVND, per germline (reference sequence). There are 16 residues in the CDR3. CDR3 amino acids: CASSIRAAGGYNEQFF. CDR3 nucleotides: TGTGCCAGTAGTATCAGGGCGGCTGGAGGGTACAATGAGCAGTTCTTC.

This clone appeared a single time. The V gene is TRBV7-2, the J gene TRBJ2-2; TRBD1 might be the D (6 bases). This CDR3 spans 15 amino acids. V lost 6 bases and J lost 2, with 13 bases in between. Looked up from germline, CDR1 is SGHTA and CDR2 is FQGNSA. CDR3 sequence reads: CASRPGQPNTGELFF. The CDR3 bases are TGTGCCAGCAGGCCGGGACAACCTAACACCGGGGAGCTGTTTTTT.

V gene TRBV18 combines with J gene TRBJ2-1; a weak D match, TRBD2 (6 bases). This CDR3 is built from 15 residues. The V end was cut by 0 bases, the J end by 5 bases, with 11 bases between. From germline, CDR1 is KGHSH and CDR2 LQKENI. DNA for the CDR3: TGTGCCAGCTCACCACCGTGGCGGGGAAACAATGAGCAGTTCTTC. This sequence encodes CASSPPWRGNNEQFF.